This T cell receptor beta chain was captured in a study of blood T cell repertoires in COVID-19. About the research overall: Samples came from the United States, Italy and Spain, spanning acute and convalescent COVID-19. From T cells, B-cell-depleted T cells, or PBMCs came the material, which was cDNA or gDNA.

The V and J ends lost 10 bases and 8 bases, in that order; junction bases with no gene match: 11. The CDR3 spans 13 residues. Germline CDR1 and CDR2: MDHEN and SYDVKM. The authors' processing: Scientists estimated how many nucleated cells there were by amplifying reference gene primers. Assay: immunoSEQ multiplex PCR; the TCRdb copy retains only in-frame clones and omits some. V and J calls and clone size are those listed in that table; D and trimming were worked out from the DNA. The table includes 270,000 or so clones, 75% to 90% detected once. What was sequenced was peripheral blood. V is TRBV28 and J is TRBJ1-2, with 9 bases aligning to TRBD1. The sequence derives from a woman in her twenties or thirties with active or convalescent COVID-19. The CDR3 is CATFSGTGHGYTF. As DNA, the CDR3 is TGTGCCACCTTCTCCGGGACAGGGCACGGCTACACCTTC.